The text below deals with one T cell receptor (beta chain). Antigen unknown. The sample comes from a study of cytomegalovirus exposure and HLA in healthy donors. Primers: 60 Vbeta forward and 13 Jbeta reverse. Sequencing was performed with immunoSEQ multiplex PCR; in TCRdb, only in-frame clones are kept and a portion is missing. The table lists about 170,000 clones, 75% to 90% of them singletons. In germline, CDR1 is SGHRS, CDR2 YFSETQ. Trimming removed 4 bases from V and 1 base from J; junction bases left unmatched: 3. This CDR3 has 14 residues. Study findings and constraints: Later analysis suggested most CMV-associated TCR beta chains were HLA-restricted.

Sequenced material: PBMCs. This TCR derives from a man aged 25-40 years in good health and CMV-seropositive. This chain links TRBV5-1 with TRBJ1-1; 8 bases align to TRBD1. This CDR3 is CASSGGQENTEAFF. In DNA, the CDR3 is TGCGCCAGCAGCGGGGGACAGGAGAACACTGAAGCTTTCTTT.